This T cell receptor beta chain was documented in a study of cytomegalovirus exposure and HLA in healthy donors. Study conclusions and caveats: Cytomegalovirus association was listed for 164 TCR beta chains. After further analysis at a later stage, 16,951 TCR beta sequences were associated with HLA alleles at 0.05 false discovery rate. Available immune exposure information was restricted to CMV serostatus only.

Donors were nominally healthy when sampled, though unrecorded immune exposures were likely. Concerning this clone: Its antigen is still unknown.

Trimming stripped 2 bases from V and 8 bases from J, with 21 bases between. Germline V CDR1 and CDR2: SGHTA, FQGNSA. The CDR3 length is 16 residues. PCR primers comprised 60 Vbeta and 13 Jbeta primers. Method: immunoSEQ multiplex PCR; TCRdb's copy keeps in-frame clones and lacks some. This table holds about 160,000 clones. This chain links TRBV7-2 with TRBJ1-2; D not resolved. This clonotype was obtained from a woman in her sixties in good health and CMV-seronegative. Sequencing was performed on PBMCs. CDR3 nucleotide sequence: TGTGCCAGCAGCTTACCCAATTGGACGGGAGATAGGGGCTACACCTTC. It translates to CASSLPNWTGDRGYTF.